A single T cell receptor (beta chain) is shown here with its context. Its specificity is unknown. The V segment lost 4 bases and the J segment 4 bases; nucleotides outside the gene matches: 3. This CDR3 is 15 amino acids long. The germline V gene encodes CDR1 SGHRS and CDR2 YFSETQ. The data belong to a study of cytomegalovirus exposure and HLA in healthy donors. Regarding the study as a whole: Owing to their indistinguishability, certain V segments, notably TRBV6-2 and TRBV6-3, were excluded. Analyses of presence and absence presupposed an approximately uniform sequencing depth across donors. CMV serostatus was the sole immune exposure data available. Among TCR sequences, most were rare, though some public TCRs appeared in many donors.

PCR primers comprised 60 Vbeta and 13 Jbeta primers. TCRdb keeps only in-frame clones here, not all; method: immunoSEQ multiplex PCR. The table shows 100,000 to 150,000 clones, with about a sixth occurring only once. The receptor comes from a female donor in good health and CMV-seropositive. The chain couples TRBV5-1 to TRBJ2-2; TRBD2 aligns across 11 bases. The sample consisted of PBMCs. The CDR3 spells CASSTLAGGTGELFF. CDR3 nucleotide sequence: TGCGCCAGCAGCACCCTAGCGGGAGGCACCGGGGAGCTGTTTTTT.